Detailed here is one T cell receptor beta chain. The target antigen is unknown. This record belongs to a study of blood T cells in healthy people across ages. Primed by a sample-barcoded 5' primer and a J-beta primer mix, a second PCR proceeded for 7 to 11 cycles. TCRdb passed the 5' RACE reads through MiXCR, listing each CDR3 protein once. The sample records about 940,000 distinct CDR3 sequences, about 44% being singletons. Study-wide results and limits: Strongly correlated with naive T cell percentage was TCR beta diversity.

Sample: blood. The TCR was taken from a young man in good health.

CDR3 sequence: CAISPGQGSYEQYF. DNA for the CDR3: TGTGCCATCAGTCCGGGACAGGGATCCTACGAGCAGTACTTC. The chain combines TRBV10-3 with TRBJ2-7; 9 bases are a match to TRBD1. With V trimmed by 5 bases and J by 1 base, 3 bases remained unmatched. From germline, CDR1 is ENHRY and CDR2 SYGVKD. The CDR3 totals 14 residues.